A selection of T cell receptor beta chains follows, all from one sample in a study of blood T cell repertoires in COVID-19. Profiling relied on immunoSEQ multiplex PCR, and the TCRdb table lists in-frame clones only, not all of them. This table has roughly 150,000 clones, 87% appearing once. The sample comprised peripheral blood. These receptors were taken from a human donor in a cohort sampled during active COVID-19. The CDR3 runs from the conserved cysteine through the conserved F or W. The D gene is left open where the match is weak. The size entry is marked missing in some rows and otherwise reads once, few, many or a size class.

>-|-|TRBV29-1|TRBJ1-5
CSVREGGNQPQHF
TGCAGCGTTCGGGAGGGGGGCAATCAGCCCCAGCATTTT
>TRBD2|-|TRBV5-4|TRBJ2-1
CASSFGLAGANNNEQFF
TGTGCCAGCAGTTTCGGACTAGCGGGGGCGAACAACAATGAGCAGTTCTTC
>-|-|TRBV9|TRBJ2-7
CASSESGSYEQYF
TGTGCCAGCAGCGAGAGCGGATCATACGAGCAGTACTTC
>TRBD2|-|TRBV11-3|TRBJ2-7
CASNNRLAGVEEQYF
TGTGCCAGCAACAATCGTCTAGCGGGAGTGGAAGAGCAGTACTTC
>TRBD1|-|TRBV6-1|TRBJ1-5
CASSDHRGRGNQPQHF
TGTGCCAGCAGTGACCACAGGGGCCGAGGCAATCAGCCCCAGCATTTT
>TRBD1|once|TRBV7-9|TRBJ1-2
CASSLSLGTGDYYGYTF
TGTGCCAGCAGCTTGTCCCTCGGGACAGGGGATTACTATGGCTACACCTTC
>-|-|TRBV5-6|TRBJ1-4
CASSFLISLGVTEKLFF
TGTGCCAGCAGCTTTCTTATCTCTTTAGGGGTGACTGAAAAACTGTTTTTT
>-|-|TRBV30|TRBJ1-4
CAWSVDFGANEKLFF
TGTGCCTGGAGTGTGGACTTCGGAGCTAATGAAAAACTGTTTTTT
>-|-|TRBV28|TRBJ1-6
CASNPVSKNSPLHF
TGTGCCAGCAACCCGGTGAGCAAGAATTCACCCCTCCACTTT
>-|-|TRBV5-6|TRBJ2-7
CASSQTTGDQAGQYF
TGTGCCAGCAGTCAAACGACGGGGGACCAGGCAGGGCAGTACTTC
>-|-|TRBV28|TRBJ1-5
CASSPGREVHQPQHF
TGTGCCAGCAGCCCGGGGAGGGAAGTGCATCAGCCCCAGCATTTT
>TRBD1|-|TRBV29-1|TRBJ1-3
CSVGTGTAGNTIYF
TGCAGCGTTGGGACTGGGACAGCCGGAAACACCATATATTTT
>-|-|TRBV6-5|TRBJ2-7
CASSYVARGYEQYF
TGTGCCAGCAGTTACGTAGCGCGGGGCTACGAGCAGTACTTC
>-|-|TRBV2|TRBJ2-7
CASKDLKLSYEQYF
TGTGCCAGCAAGGACTTAAAACTCTCCTACGAGCAGTACTTC
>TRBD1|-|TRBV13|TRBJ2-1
CASSLGTGSEQFF
TGTGCCAGCAGCTTGGGGACAGGGAGCGAGCAGTTCTTC
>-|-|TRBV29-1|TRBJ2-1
CSVGGQRTYNEQFF
TGCAGCGTTGGAGGTCAGAGAACCTACAATGAGCAGTTCTTC
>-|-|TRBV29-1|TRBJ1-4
CSTSQGEKLFF
TGCAGCACCTCACAGGGTGAAAAACTGTTTTTT
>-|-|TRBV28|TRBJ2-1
CASSLLGGSSYNEQFF
TGTGCCAGCAGCCTACTCGGGGGAAGCTCCTACAATGAGCAGTTCTTC
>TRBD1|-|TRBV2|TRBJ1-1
CASSLDRGRGGTEAFF
TGTGCCAGCAGTCTCGACAGGGGAAGAGGCGGCACTGAAGCTTTCTTT
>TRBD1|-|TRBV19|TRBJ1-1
CASRRTGETNTEAFF
TGTGCCAGTAGAAGGACAGGGGAAACGAACACTGAAGCTTTCTTT
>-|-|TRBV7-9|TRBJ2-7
CASSSYRLREQYF
TGTGCCAGCAGCTCGTACCGGTTGCGCGAGCAGTACTTC
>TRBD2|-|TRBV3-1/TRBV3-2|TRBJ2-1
CASSHWTSVKYNEQFF
TGTGCCAGCAGCCACTGGACTAGCGTAAAATACAATGAGCAGTTCTTC
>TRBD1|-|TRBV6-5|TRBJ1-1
CASSYHTGDGTEAFF
TGTGCCAGCAGTTACCATACAGGGGATGGCACTGAAGCTTTCTTT
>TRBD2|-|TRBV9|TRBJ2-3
CASSGLAGRSTDTQYF
TGTGCCAGCAGCGGGCTAGCGGGGAGAAGCACAGATACGCAGTATTTT
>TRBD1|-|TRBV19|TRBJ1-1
CASSGGQEAFF
TGTGCCAGTAGTGGGGGACAGGAAGCTTTCTTT
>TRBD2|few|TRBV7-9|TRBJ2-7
CASSLGLAGAHPYEQYF
TGTGCCAGCAGCCTCGGACTAGCGGGGGCCCACCCCTACGAGCAGTACTTC
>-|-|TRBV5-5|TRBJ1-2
CASSSTGTLNGYTF
TGTGCCAGCAGCTCAACAGGGACCCTTAATGGCTACACCTTC
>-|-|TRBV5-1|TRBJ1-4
CASSFSAGINEKLFF
TGCGCCAGCAGCTTTTCGGCAGGGATCAATGAAAAACTGTTTTTT
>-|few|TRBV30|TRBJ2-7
CAWSGSPHEQYF
TGTGCCTGGAGCGGGAGCCCCCACGAGCAGTACTTC
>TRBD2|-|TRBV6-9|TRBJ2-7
CASSTGGAGESYEQYF
TGTGCCAGCAGCACCGGCGGGGCGGGAGAGTCCTACGAGCAGTACTTC
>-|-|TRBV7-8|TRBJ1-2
CASSLAQTNYGYTF
TGTGCCAGCAGCTTAGCCCAGACTAACTATGGCTACACCTTC